These 20 T cell receptor beta chains originate from one sample sequenced in a study of OX40 agonist ivuxolimab in advanced cancers. Assay used: immunoSEQ multiplex PCR; TCRdb lists only in-frame clones, some missing. Of roughly 73,000 clones detected, approximately 80% appear once; the ten largest clones hold 1.1%. The sample in question was CD4+ or CD8+ T cells sorted from blood, obtained in a trial of the OX40 agonist ivuxolimab. These receptors were collected from an adult with an advanced solid tumor such as melanoma, head and neck, liver or kidney cancer.

This clone was seen more than once but under ten times. The chain carries TRBV4-1 and TRBJ2-2; 12 nucleotides align to TRBD2. J lost 7 bases, V lost 0 bases, and 9 bases had no gene match. The CDR3 is made up of 18 amino acids. Looked up from germline, CDR1 is MGHRA and CDR2 is YSYEKL. CDR3 protein: CASSQEVLAGGSGGELFF. DNA for the CDR3: TGCGCCAGCAGCCAAGAGGTGCTAGCGGGGGGGTCTGGCGGGGAGCTGTTTTTT.

This clone occurred many times. The V and J genes are TRBV13 and TRBJ1-4, with no clear D. From germline, CDR1 is PRHDT and CDR2 FYEKMQ (reference sequence). The CDR3 sequence is 12 residues long. V was pared by 7 bases and J by 5 bases, with 8 bases between. Here the CDR3 DNA reads TGTGCCAGCAACAAGAACAATGAAAAACTGTTTTTT. Translation: CASNKNNEKLFF.

The V gene is TRBV10-3, the J gene TRBJ1-3; no reliable D call. Germline-derived CDR1 and CDR2 are ENHRY and SYGVKD. V shed 3 bases and J shed 2 bases, with 8 bases lying between them. This CDR3 comprises 14 residues. In DNA, the CDR3 is TGTGCCATCAGTGAATGGGAGGCTGGAAACACCATATATTTT. Its protein is CAISEWEAGNTIYF.

The gene calls are TRBV28 and TRBJ2-3; D gene ambiguous. Trimming cost V 3 bases and J 1 base, with 11 bases left between them. CDR1 MDHEN and CDR2 SYDVKM come from the germline V gene. CDR3 length: 15 residues. The CDR3 DNA follows: TGTGCCAGCAGTTTCACGGCAGGAGGCACAGATACGCAGTATTTT. Translation gives CASSFTAGGTDTQYF.

The CDR3 here is CASRFLPGGRTDTQYF. The CDR3 bases are TGTGCCAGCAGATTTCTACCGGGGGGGCGCACAGATACGCAGTATTTT. The chain carries TRBV7-8 and TRBJ2-3, with 8 nucleotides matching TRBD2. Trimming removed 6 bases from V and 1 base from J; junction bases left unmatched: 9. Germline V CDR1 and CDR2: SGHVS, FQNEAQ. The CDR3 contains 16 residues.

This clone appeared a single time. The rearrangement joins TRBV7-2 to TRBJ1-6; D is unresolved. In germline, CDR1 is SGHTA, CDR2 FQGNSA. The germline V and J ends were trimmed by 0 bases and 5 bases, with 2 bases remaining between them. The CDR3 runs 13 residues. The chain's CDR3 is CASSLADNSPLHF. The DNA for the CDR3 is TGTGCCAGCAGCTTAGCCGATAATTCACCCCTCCACTTT.

In the case of this clone: One end of the junction does not line up with germline, which may come from a read error. This chain connects TRBV30 to TRBJ2-7; perhaps TRBD1 as D (6 bases). The CDR3 covers 11 residues. Germline V gives CDR1 GTSNPN, CDR2 SVGIG (reference sequence). The CDR3: CAWSVGQRLDF. The CDR3 coding sequence is TGTGCCTGGAGTGTAGGACAGCGGTTGGACTTC.

This clone was counted between two and nine times. The chain combines TRBV6-5 with TRBJ1-1; 8 bases are a match to TRBD1. Germline lookup yields CDR1 MNHEY and CDR2 SVGAGI. The ends lost 4 bases at V and 7 bases at J; junction bases unmatched: 5. This CDR3 is 13 amino acids long. The CDR3 nucleotides are TGTGCCAGCAGTTCCCGGGACAGGAGTGAAGCTTTCTTT. This encodes CASSSRDRSEAFF.

The V call is TRBV5-4, the J call TRBJ2-3; 9 bases are a match to TRBD2. V lost 4 bases to trimming and J lost 9 bases; unmatched junction nucleotides: 15. There are 16 residues in the CDR3. Germline CDR1 reads SGHNT; CDR2 reads YYREEE (reference sequence). CDR3 residues: CASSVSPTSGDVTQYF. The CDR3 bases are TGTGCCAGCAGCGTATCCCCGACTAGCGGCGATGTCACGCAGTATTTT.

In this sample, this clone turned up a few times. The rearrangement uses TRBV19 and TRBJ1-6; TRBD1 matches 7 bases. Germline V gene sequence: CDR1 LNHDA, CDR2 SQIVND (reference sequence). The V and J ends lost 2 bases and 8 bases, in that order; junction bases with no gene match: 12. The CDR3 loop spans 17 amino acids. CDR3 in DNA: TGTGCCAGTAGTATAACCTCGACAGGGAACTCCTATTCACCCCTCCACTTT. Residues: CASSITSTGNSYSPLHF.

CDR3: CASSFDGLAGGGSYNEQFF. In nucleotides, the CDR3 is TGTGCCAGCAGCTTCGACGGACTAGCGGGGGGCGGCTCCTACAATGAGCAGTTCTTC. V gene TRBV11-2 combines with J gene TRBJ2-1, with 14 nucleotides matching TRBD2. V trimming: 3 bases; J trimming: 0 bases; junction bases outside the gene matches: 7. Germline assignment: CDR1 SGHAT and CDR2 FQNNGV. This CDR3 is 19 amino acids long.

The rearrangement joins TRBV7-2 to TRBJ2-2; possibly TRBD2 for D (6 bases). This CDR3 is 16 amino acids long. CDR1 and CDR2 from the germline V gene are SGHTA and FQGNSA. V lost 1 base and J 7 bases, leaving 16 bases between the germline ends. The CDR3 loop reads CASSLGSPGVGGELFF. Here the CDR3 DNA reads TGTGCCAGCAGCTTAGGCTCCCCGGGGGTAGGCGGGGAGCTGTTTTTT.

The chain carries TRBV18 and TRBJ2-7, with a tentative D call TRBD1 (6 bases). V was pared by 5 bases and J by 1 base, with 18 bases between. This CDR3 contains 16 residues. Germline CDR1 KGHSH, CDR2 LQKENI. The CDR3 spells CASSSPPGTLSYEQYF. CDR3 nucleotide sequence: TGTGCCAGCTCATCCCCGCCGGGGACACTTTCCTACGAGCAGTACTTC. Filled out from reference TRBV18 and TRBJ2-7, the complete variable domain reads NAGVMQNPRHLVRRRGQEARLRCSPMKGHSHVYWYRQLPEEGLKFMVYLQKENIIDESGMPKERFSAEFPKEGPSILRIQQVVRGDSAAYFCASSSPPGTLSYEQYFGPGTRLTVT.

This chain uses TRBV28 with TRBJ1-4; 8 nucleotides match TRBD1. Germline V gene sequence: CDR1 MDHEN, CDR2 SYDVKM. Trimming cost V 1 base and J 8 bases; bases outside gene matches: 6. CDR3 length: 15 amino acids. The CDR3 loop is CASSLSGGGREKLFF. CDR3 DNA sequence: TGTGCCAGCAGTTTATCAGGGGGCGGTCGGGAAAAACTGTTTTTT.

V usage is TRBV29-1 and J usage is TRBJ2-3, with 12 bases fitting TRBD2. V gave up 5 bases and J gave up 6 bases; unmatched junction bases: 9. CDR1 SQVTM and CDR2 ANQGSEA come from the germline V gene. This CDR3 is built from 15 residues. For the CDR3, the DNA is TGCAGCGTTATGACCCCTAGCGGGGGGGCTGATACGCAGTATTTT. Residues: CSVMTPSGGADTQYF.

V is TRBV9 and J is TRBJ2-2; 10 bases line up with TRBD2. From germline, CDR1 is SGDLS and CDR2 YYNGEE. V shed 0 bases, J shed 5 bases, and the junction held 7 bases outside the gene matches. The CDR3 is 17 residues long. CDR3 in amino acids: CASSVVTSGDRTGELFF. The DNA of the CDR3 is TGTGCCAGCAGCGTAGTAACTAGCGGGGACCGAACCGGGGAGCTGTTTTTT.

The rearrangement links TRBV10-3 to TRBJ2-2; the D gene could be TRBD1 or TRBD2 (5 bases each). CDR1 is ENHRY and CDR2 is SYGVKD in the germline V gene. The CDR3 is made up of 15 amino acids. The CDR3 DNA reads TGTGCGACTAAACCTGGGGCCACGAACACCGGGGAGCTGTTTTTT. Translation gives CATKPGATNTGELFF.

The chain joins TRBV4-1 to TRBJ2-5; 8 nucleotides match TRBD2. This CDR3 contains 17 residues. In germline, CDR1 is MGHRA, CDR2 YSYEKL. V was pared by 2 bases and J by 2 bases, with 10 bases of the junction left unmatched. CDR3 in DNA: TGCGCCAGCAGCCAATTAGGGGGGCGGGGGGCTCAAGAGACCCAGTACTTC. Amino acids: CASSQLGGRGAQETQYF.

In this sample, this clone turned up a few times. The chain has TRBV7-8 and TRBJ2-5; the D gene could be TRBD1 or TRBD2 (5 bases each). The germline V and J ends were trimmed by 7 bases and 1 base, with 19 bases remaining between them. Germline V gene sequence: CDR1 SGHVS, CDR2 FQNEAQ. CDR3 length equals 16 residues. The CDR3 DNA follows: TGTGCCAGCAAGCTTACCCGGGGCAGGCGCCAAGAGACCCAGTACTTC. This encodes CASKLTRGRRQETQYF.

V and J are TRBV9 and TRBJ2-1; D not resolved. CDR3 size: 15 residues. V lost 3 bases, J lost 2 bases, and 12 bases lay in between. The germline V gene encodes CDR1 SGDLS and CDR2 YYNGEE. The CDR3 spells CASSGLTATYNEQFF. The CDR3, as DNA: TGTGCCAGCAGCGGTCTCACGGCCACCTACAATGAGCAGTTCTTC.